Reported below is one T cell receptor beta chain. Its antigen is not identified. The data derive from a study of T cells in Graves' hyperthyroidism and ophthalmopathy. Whole-study findings and limits: The model's output predicted ophthalmopathy at a median of 6.5 months prior to onset.

CDR1 is SGDLS, CDR2 YYNGEE, per germline. The CDR3 consists of 16 residues. V lost 0 bases and J lost 7, with 14 bases in between. It was RNA transcripts that yielded the amplified TCR beta CDR3 regions. HTBI primers were used for first-round RT-PCR of the TCR CDR3. TCRdb fed the multiplex PCR reads into MiXCR, producing one record per CDR3 protein. The sample records over 500,000 distinct CDR3 sequences, over 15% being singletons. Sequences were obtained from blood. The sequence was collected from a young woman with Graves' ophthalmopathy. The chain is built from TRBV9 and TRBJ1-6, with a weak D call TRBD1 (5 bases). The CDR3 nucleotides read TGTGCCAGCAGCGTAGAAGCAGGGATTGGCAATTCACCCCTCCACTTT. It translates to CASSVEAGIGNSPLHF.